This TCR beta chain was identified during a study of blood T cells in healthy people across ages (dated by TCRdb to the mid-2010s). Some background on the complete study: In model experiments, template switching captured roughly one uniquely barcoded TCR beta cDNA molecule for every two T cells. The study analyzed two additional independent replicas of 1 million unique cDNA reads from the same blood draw for two donors, one aged 18 to 29 and one aged 80 or older. To track age-related changes in TCR beta repertoire diversity, the study relied on deep sequencing normalized with unique cDNA molecular identifiers. Donors of different ages were randomly distributed across sequencing lanes to avoid experimental bias. The donors were divided into four age groups: young (average around 17 years), middle-aged (almost 40), aged (approximately 62) and long-lived (82). Paper-wide results and their limitations: Observed TCR beta diversity per million T cells fell roughly linearly with age, and a significant reduction was already apparent by age around 36. Conclusive comparison of naive and antigen-experienced compartments was prevented by the profiling of bulk unsorted PBMCs. Observed TCR beta diversity correlated strongly with the percentage of naive T cells measured by flow cytometry. The CMV infection status of donors was not known, potentially confounding age-related changes in expanded clonotypes. Compared with the aged group, more naive CD4+ T cells, fewer expanded clones and increased TCR diversity were shown by the long-lived group, suggesting age selection. Estimates of total diversity based on one million sequenced T cells were regarded as lower bounds and as underestimates.

Libraries were constructed by 5' RACE. The run used an Illumina HiSeq 2500. The second PCR ran for roughly 7 to 11 cycles and used a J-beta primer mix along with a sample-barcoded 5' primer. Each TCR beta cDNA molecule received a unique molecular identifier from a template-switch 5' adaptor carrying 12 random nucleotides. Each sample yielded at least 2.5 million CDR3-containing paired-end reads. All of the RNA was converted into first-strand cDNA using the Mint cDNA synthesis kit, with a TRBC-specific oligonucleotide serving as the primer. All cDNA was treated with uracil-DNA glycosylase and then went through a first 18-cycle PCR with the universal primers M1SS and BC2_uni_R. In the original analysis: Normalization of each sample was performed by random selection of 1 million high-quality reads, each carrying a distinct molecular identifier. Reads with shared molecular identifiers were discarded instead of being binned into consensus sequences. MiTCR, run with a Q25 quality threshold and the strictest error-elimination algorithm, handled CDR3 identification, clonotype clustering and error correction. A nonparametric unseen species model with Euler transformation was used to estimate lower-bound total TCR beta diversity. The raw public data were reprocessed by TCRdb itself: fastp quality trimming at Q25, MiXCR clonotype calling, in-frame beta chains only. Entries are consolidated by CDR3 protein sequence, retaining the most common genes and DNA. For this entry, the V and J calls and clone size follow TCRdb and not the study's own pipeline. The sample table lists fewer than 1,000,000 distinct CDR3 sequences, around 43% of them with a count of one. About a fifth of the sample comes from the top ten.

With respect to this clonotype: This receptor's antigen is unknown. Base quality data are lacking; no much larger clone is found one base away.

Systemically healthy Caucasian individuals from Russia, 39 in total and aged about 6 to 90 years, were included as donors. Around 9.9 milliliters of peripheral blood were collected from each donor into EDTA-treated Vacutainer tubes. Ficoll-Paque density-gradient centrifugation was used to isolate PBMCs, with at least 7 million per sample. Total RNA, at least 5.5 micrograms per sample, was extracted from PBMCs with Trizol reagent. For every donor, flow cytometry on a PBMC aliquot measured the percentage of naive CD45RAhigh/CD27high T cells. The trim is 5 bases for V and 11 bases for J, with a gap of 24 bases between the germline ends. From the germline V gene, CDR1 is MDHEN and CDR2 is SYDVKM. Taken from cysteine to phenylalanine, the CDR3 has 15 residues. Here the CDR3 DNA is all that survives: 45 bases in frame from base 1.

This TCR was recovered from a man between 60 and 75 years old in good health. Recombination linked TRBV28 to TRBJ2-5, with the identity of the D gene unclear. Material: blood. The nucleotide sequence is TGTGCCAGCAGTCCCACCCTTGGGCTGCAGGCTGAGCAGTACTTC. It encodes CASSPTLGLQAEQYF.